This TCR beta chain is drawn from a study of shared clonotypes between healthy human individuals. Data came from immunoSEQ multiplex PCR; TCRdb stores just in-frame clones and leaves some out. Of 300,000 to 400,000 clones in the sample, approximately 79% were seen once. Germline-derived CDR1 and CDR2 are SGHTA and FQGTGA. The CDR3 is 14 amino acids. Trimming cost V 2 bases and J 7 bases, with 12 bases left between them. This TCR was sampled from a man aged 30-40 years in good health. This chain joins TRBV7-3 and TRBJ1-5, with D unclear. The sequencing input was memory CD4+ T cells sorted from blood. Subset specified: CD45RA-negative fraction. The CDR3 DNA is TGTGCCAGCAGCTTAGGAGGGATAAGGCAGCCCCAGCATTTT. It encodes CASSLGGIRQPQHF.